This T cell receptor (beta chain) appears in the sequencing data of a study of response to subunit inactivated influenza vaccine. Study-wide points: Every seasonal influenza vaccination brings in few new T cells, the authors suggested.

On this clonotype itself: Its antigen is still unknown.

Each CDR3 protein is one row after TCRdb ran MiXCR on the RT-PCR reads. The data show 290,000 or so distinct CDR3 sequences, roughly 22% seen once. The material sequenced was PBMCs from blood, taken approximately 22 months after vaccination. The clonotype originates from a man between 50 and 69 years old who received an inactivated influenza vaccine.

The CDR3 reads CASSHQDRGQPQHF. In DNA, the CDR3 is TGTGCCAGCAGTCACCAGGACAGGGGCCAGCCCCAGCATTTT. V gene TRBV6-5 combines with J gene TRBJ1-5; TRBD1 agrees at 9 bases. The ends lost 5 bases at V and 7 bases at J; junction bases unmatched: 6. The CDR3 runs to 14 residues. Germline-derived CDR1 and CDR2 are MNHEY and SVGAGI.